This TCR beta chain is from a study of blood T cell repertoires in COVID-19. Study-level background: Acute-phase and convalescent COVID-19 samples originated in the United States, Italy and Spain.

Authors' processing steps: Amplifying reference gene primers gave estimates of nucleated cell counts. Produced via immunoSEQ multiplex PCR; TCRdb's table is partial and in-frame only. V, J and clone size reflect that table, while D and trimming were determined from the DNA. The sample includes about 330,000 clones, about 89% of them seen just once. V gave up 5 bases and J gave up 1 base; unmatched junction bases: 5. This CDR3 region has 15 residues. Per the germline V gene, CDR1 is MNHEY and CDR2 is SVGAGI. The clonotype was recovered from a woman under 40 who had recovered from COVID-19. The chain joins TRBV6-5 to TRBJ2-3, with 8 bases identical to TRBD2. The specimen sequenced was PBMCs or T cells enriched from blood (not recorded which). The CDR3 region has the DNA TGTGCCAGCAGTAAACCACTAGCGGGCACAGATACGCAGTATTTT. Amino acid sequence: CASSKPLAGTDTQYF.